This T cell receptor (beta chain) was identified during a study of spatial heterogeneity in lung cancer. Regarding the study as a whole: Counts that tracked tumor mutation counts were those of expanded intratumoral alpha and beta TCRs.

Time point reported: sample taken at primary tumor resection. This CDR3 is 13 amino acids long. Germline V gene data show CDR1 as SGHRS and CDR2 as YFSETQ. The ends were cut back, 4 bases at V and 0 bases at J, with 8 bases in the middle. This clonotype was detected ten times or more. What it binds is not known. Using its own MiXCR run on the 5' RACE reads, TCRdb lists one record per CDR3 protein. The repertoire has over 8,000 distinct CDR3 sequences, more than 9% of them found once; the top ten carry about 12%. The sequence came from a male donor with early-stage non-small cell lung cancer. The chain recombines TRBV5-1 with TRBJ2-7, with D possibly matching TRBD1 (6 bases). Sample: lung tumor tissue, taken at surgery. CDR3 sequence reads: CASSQGHSYEQYF. The CDR3 nucleotides are TGCGCCAGCAGCCAGGGACACTCCTACGAGCAGTACTTC.